This T cell receptor beta chain was observed in a study of long-term antiretroviral therapy in people with HIV (dated by TCRdb to between 2021 and 2022). Regarding the study in general: The earliest samples were collected about a decade before the 2015 WHO recommendation for immediate ART, when ART was typically delayed until CD4 counts fell. This retrospective serial study examined whether starting ART and sustained HIV suppression were associated with changes in the composition and diversity of the TRB repertoire in peripheral blood. From fewer than 35 adults with confirmed HIV infection, the cohort provided some 200 cryopreserved PBMC samples, gathered serially across a mean of about six years (range 1-12). Of the 30 participants with HIV, fewer than twelve were female. Test extractions of a monoclonal T-cell line alongside 30 or so polyclonal samples showed no cross-contamination during QIAcube processing. Summary of the overall study and its limitations: No data were available on ART adherence, viral resistance or therapy changes, limiting inferences about post-ART repertoire changes. Because pre-ART samples had limited cell numbers, unsorted PBMC were profiled rather than sorted CD4+ and CD8+ T cells. Because PBMC availability was limited, only the TCR beta chain was sequenced, with no alpha chain pairing. At every time point, the repertoire was dominated by expanded TRB clones first identified before ART initiation, although this dominance fluctuated and, in many PLHIV, declined after ART. Narrower CDR3 length ranges were observed in HIV repertoires than in controls, and an antigen-experienced repertoire with only a slight naive shift after ART was suggested by the network structure. A significant increase in TRB diversity was found to be associated with ART initiation, although TRB diversity was observed to remain significantly below that of transplant donor controls even after long-term ART. The samples span the years 2004 to 2017, and the ART regimens used at that time may not be as effective as current regimens.

Note on this clone: Its recognized antigen is unknown. Per-base quality was not reported, and no clone a single base away is much larger than it.

V is pared back by 6 bases and J by 5 bases, with 31 bases lying between the germline termini. CDR1 and CDR2 are read off the germline V gene as MDHEN and SYDVKM. The CDR3, from cysteine to phenylalanine, totals 19 residues. Only the CDR3 DNA is retained, 57 bases long and in frame from the first base. To be included, a participant needed at least one PBMC sample from before ART initiation plus at least two post-ART samples. All participants with HIV were treated in the United States of America. Before DNA extraction, cryopreserved samples of about 0.95-11 million PBMC were thawed and washed. At the time of the earliest PBMC sample, participants with HIV were aged between roughly 20 and 54 years. Per participant, PBMC samples came from 1-4 timepoints prior to ART initiation and 2-8 timepoints following ART initiation, for a median of 7 samples. Serial HIV viral load, CD4+ T-cell count, ART history and demographic data were obtained for every participant. Using a Qiagen kit on a QIAcube, genomic DNA was extracted from unsorted PBMC, with samples processed in batches of 12.

Sequencing of the TRB variable region was done with the immunoSEQ hsTCRB v3.0 assay at survey level resolution. TRB sequencing targeted a depth of about 40,000-55,000 T-cell genomes per sample. Pooled TRB libraries were sequenced on an Illumina MiSeq with a v3 150-cycle kit. In the paper's pipeline: Repertoire analysis was performed in R inside a reproducible Nextflow workflow that covered QC, data transformation and analysis. LymphoSeq2, an R package for AIRR-Seq data exploration, was used to implement custom analyses. A handful of samples that yielded fewer than 5000 total TRB sequences were excluded, so that approximately 170 HIV repertoires were analyzed. Of the 188 retained HIV repertoires, about 60 were collected before and about 130 after ART initiation. Repertoires were downsampled to 5000 TRB nucleotide sequences, and summary statistics were averaged over 100 downsampling iterations. TRB sequences were retained for analysis only if CDR3 regions of at least seven amino acids were present. Diversity was measured with a Shannon entropy-derived clonality score and the Gini coefficient. In the repertoire networks, any two of the top 5000 CDR3 amino acid sequences were connected whenever the two sequences differed by an edit distance of one. For TRB CDR3 amino acid sequences, antigen specificity groups and MHC restriction were predicted with GLIPH2. To flag known CMV, EBV, HIV or tissue antigen associations, CDR3 amino acid sequences were matched against VDJdb and McPAS-TCR. Pre-ART, post-ART and control groups were compared with Wilcoxon signed-rank tests and Holm-Bonferroni correction. The table comes from immuneACCESS by way of TCRdb, which keeps in-frame sequences with V and J called. Part of the clones is missing from these tables; in studies checked, under half for an unresolved V gene and the rest for unknown reasons. That table gives V, J and clone size, and the DNA gave D and trimming. The sample records about 35,000 clones, 65% to 75% of which are singletons. Around 3% of the sample goes to the ten largest clones.

Here the chain combines TRBV28 and TRBJ2-5; the D segment might be TRBD1 or TRBD2, since each matches 6 bases. Sequenced material: unsorted PBMCs, taken 3 years after starting antiretroviral therapy. The TCR was taken from a man aged 50-60 years with HIV. The CDR3 reads CASRKTARGPGSPRETQYF. In nucleotide form, the sequence is TGTGCCAGCAGAAAGACAGCCAGGGGCCCCGGGAGTCCCCGGGAGACCCAGTACTTC.